A single sample is the source of the 18 T cell receptor beta chains below, sequenced in a study of STAT5B mutations in CD4+ large granular lymphocyte leukemia. Only in-frame clones appear in the TCRdb table, and some are missing; sequencing was by immunoSEQ multiplex PCR. The data contain around 30,000 clones, approximately 69% of them singletons. The sequenced sample was CD4+ T cells from blood buffy coats. The receptors derive from a human donor in good health.

The genes are TRBV11-3 and TRBJ2-1; a possible D gene is TRBD1 (6 bases). Trimming pared 0 bases from V and 8 bases from J, leaving 11 bases between. The germline V gene has CDR1 SGHNT and CDR2 YENEEA. CDR3 size: 14 residues. CDR3 DNA: TGTGCCAGCAGCTTAGATACAGGGTACTATGAGCAGTTCTTC. This sequence encodes CASSLDTGYYEQFF.

This clone was picked up a small number of times. V is TRBV19 and J is TRBJ2-1; 8 positions agree with TRBD1. The CDR3 is 18 residues long. Trimming took 5 bases from V and 0 from J; bases not matched to a gene: 12. Germline V gives CDR1 LNHDA, CDR2 SQIVND (reference sequence). Here the CDR3 DNA reads TGTGCCAGTAGTTTGGACAGGGATTTGACGACCTCCTACAATGAGCAGTTCTTC. It codes for CASSLDRDLTTSYNEQFF.

The genes are TRBV2 and TRBJ2-5; 12 positions agree with TRBD2. V lost 2 bases, J lost 3 bases, and 10 bases stayed unmatched. Germline-derived CDR1 and CDR2 are SNHLY and FYNNEI. The CDR3 is 18 residues long. The CDR3 region is CASSEIRLAGGPKETQYF. The CDR3, as DNA: TGTGCCAGCAGTGAAATTCGGCTAGCGGGGGGGCCAAAAGAGACCCAGTACTTC.

The chain couples TRBV10-3 to TRBJ1-6, with D possibly being TRBD1 (6 bases). V lost 0 bases and J lost 10, with 13 bases in between. The V gene's germline CDR1 is ENHRY and CDR2 SYGVKD. The CDR3 covers 15 residues. The CDR3 coding sequence is TGTGCCATCAGTGAGTCGGACAGTCTAGAATCACCCCTCCACTTT. Protein product: CAISESDSLESPLHF.

Regarding this clone: The germline gene is not matched at one end of the junction; a read error may be the cause. V and J are TRBV7-7 and TRBJ2-3, with 7 bases that match TRBD1. The CDR3 has 15 amino acids. Per germline, CDR1 SSHAT and CDR2 FNYEAQ (reference sequence). DNA of the CDR3: TGTGCTAGCAGCCCGACCCAGGGGGTCACAGATACGCAGTATTTT. Its protein product is CASSPTQGVTDTQYF.

The J gene is TRBJ2-1, the V gene TRBV6-1, with D unclear. V was pared by 3 bases and J by 9 bases, with 9 bases between. This CDR3 comprises 12 residues. The germline V gene has CDR1 MNHNS and CDR2 SASEGT. The chain's CDR3 is CASSEQPIEQFF. In DNA, the CDR3 is TGTGCCAGCAGTGAGCAGCCTATTGAGCAGTTCTTC.

This chain uses TRBV7-2 with TRBJ2-3; D remains ambiguous. Germline values: CDR1 SGHTA, CDR2 FQGNSA. The CDR3 has 12 residues. V lost 6 bases, J lost 7 bases, and 11 bases lay in between. The DNA for the CDR3 is TGTGCCAGCAGTTATGCTGAAAATACGCAGTATTTT. Its protein product is CASSYAENTQYF.

V gene TRBV14 combines with J gene TRBJ2-1, with 12 positions matching TRBD2. Germline lookup yields CDR1 SGHDN and CDR2 FVKESK. CDR3 length: 14 residues. V was pared by 4 bases and J by 9 bases, with 4 bases of the junction left unmatched. The CDR3 here is CASSRLAGETEQFF. DNA for the CDR3: TGTGCCAGCAGCCGACTAGCGGGAGAGACTGAGCAGTTCTTC.

The CDR3 bases are TGCGCCAGCAGCTTGGGACAGGGGCCCTCCTACGAGCAGTACTTC. This encodes CASSLGQGPSYEQYF. The chain carries TRBV5-1 and TRBJ2-7; 8 bases match TRBD1. V was pared by 0 bases and J by 0 bases, with 2 bases of the junction left unmatched. The length of the CDR3 is 15 residues. Germline-derived CDR1 and CDR2 are SGHRS and YFSETQ.

This clone was seen a few times. V usage is TRBV5-1 and J usage is TRBJ2-7; 7 bases align to TRBD1. V gave up 4 bases and J gave up 7 bases; unmatched junction bases: 14. The germline CDR1 and CDR2 sequences are SGHRS and YFSETQ. The CDR3 runs to 15 residues. The chain's CDR3 is CASSINPGQTLEQYF. CDR3 DNA: TGCGCCAGCAGCATAAACCCGGGACAGACCCTAGAGCAGTACTTC. Supplemented by reference TRBV5-1 and TRBJ2-7, the full variable domain reads KAGVTQTPRYLIKTRGQQVTLSCSPISGHRSVSWYQQTPGQGLQFLFEYFSETQRNKGNFPGRFSGRQFSNSRSEMNVSTLELGDSALYLCASSINPGQTLEQYFGPGTRLTVT.

The chain joins TRBV19 to TRBJ2-7; possibly TRBD2 for D (5 bases). The ends were cut back, 5 bases at V and 2 bases at J, with 10 bases in the middle. The CDR3 covers 13 residues. Germline-derived CDR1 and CDR2 are LNHDA and SQIVND (reference sequence). The CDR3 here is CASSATGTYEQYF. The CDR3 DNA follows: TGTGCCAGTAGTGCCACCGGGACCTACGAGCAGTACTTC.

CDR3 in DNA: TGCGCCAGCAGCCCCACAGGGGAGAGAGCCGGGGAGCTGTTTTTT. Its protein product is CASSPTGERAGELFF. The chain uses TRBV5-1 and TRBJ2-2; 7 nucleotides align to TRBD1. Looked up from germline, CDR1 is SGHRS and CDR2 is YFSETQ. The length of the CDR3 is 15 residues. Trimming took 4 bases from V and 6 from J; bases not matched to a gene: 9.

The genes are TRBV27 and TRBJ1-1; the match to TRBD1 covers 7 bases. CDR1 is MNHEY, CDR2 SMNVEV, per germline (reference sequence). The junction had 14 bases not matched to a gene; V was cut back by 3 bases and J by 10 bases. This CDR3 comprises 15 residues. The CDR3: CASSLEGARGGGAFF. DNA of the CDR3: TGTGCCAGCAGTTTGGAGGGGGCGCGGGGAGGGGGAGCTTTCTTT.

This clone was picked up a small number of times. The sample has other DNA sequences that encode this CDR3 too. The chain recombines TRBV5-6 with TRBJ2-1, with TRBD2 as a possible D gene (5 bases). The CDR3 extends over 15 amino acids. Trimming stripped 0 bases from V and 4 bases from J, with 11 bases between. Germline assignment: CDR1 SGHDT and CDR2 YYEEEE. The CDR3 protein is CASSLGTRDYNEQFF. The CDR3 region has the DNA TGTGCCAGCAGCTTGGGGACGAGGGATTACAATGAGCAGTTCTTC.

The V call is TRBV9, the J call TRBJ2-3; no clear D. CDR1 is SGDLS, CDR2 YYNGEE, per germline. Trimming removed 0 bases from V and 6 bases from J, with 11 bases in between. The CDR3 covers 14 residues. This CDR3 reads CASSVGVGTDTQYF. The CDR3 DNA reads TGTGCCAGCAGCGTAGGGGTCGGAACGGATACGCAGTATTTT.

V and J are TRBV7-9 and TRBJ1-2; a possible D gene is TRBD1 (5 bases). V lost 4 bases, J lost 2 bases, and 20 bases lay in between. The CDR3 covers 17 residues. Germline values: CDR1 SEHNR, CDR2 FQNEAQ (reference sequence). The CDR3 here is CASSSQGVRSTNYGYTF. The DNA for the CDR3 is TGTGCCAGCAGCTCGCAGGGTGTGAGGTCGACCAACTATGGCTACACCTTC.

V usage is TRBV6-6 and J usage is TRBJ2-5; 7 nucleotides match TRBD1. V was pared by 6 bases and J by 3 bases, with 7 bases of the junction left unmatched. Germline V gene lookup returns CDR1 MNHNY and CDR2 SVGAGI (reference sequence). CDR3 length: 14 amino acids. This CDR3 is CASRPPTGEETQYF. For the CDR3, the DNA is TGTGCCAGCAGGCCACCTACAGGGGAAGAGACCCAGTACTTC.

V usage is TRBV2 and J usage is TRBJ1-2, with D maybe TRBD1 (6 bases). The length of the CDR3 is 14 residues. Germline CDR1 reads SNHLY; CDR2 reads FYNNEI. With 6 bases removed from V and 7 bases from J, the gap between germline ends came to 18 bases. Here the CDR3 DNA reads TGTGCCAGCAGCGGATCGGGACACTCTTTTGGCTACACCTTC. Amino acid sequence: CASSGSGHSFGYTF.